These 32 T cell receptor beta chains were sequenced from one sample in a study of T-cell reconstitution after alpha-beta-depleted transplantation in children. Molecular barcoding with unique molecular identifiers was used for the TCRbeta library. TCRdb reprocessed the PCR reads with MiXCR, giving one entry per CDR3 protein. The data show around 270,000 distinct CDR3 sequences, over 9.5% seen once. The sample was PBMCs, taken before TCRalphabeta/CD19-depleted stem cell transplant. These receptor sequences come from a boy less than two years old with acute myeloid leukemia, due to receive a stem cell transplant.

This clonotype was seen repeatedly, ten times or more. The CDR3 sequence: CASSAATGGTGELFF. DNA for the CDR3: TGCGCCAGCAGCGCTGCTACAGGGGGCACCGGGGAGCTGTTTTTT. The rearrangement uses TRBV5-1 and TRBJ2-2; 8 bases map to TRBD1. CDR1 and CDR2 (germline): SGHRS, YFSETQ. The junction had 6 bases not matched to a gene; V was cut back by 4 bases and J by 4 bases. The CDR3 length is 15 residues. Variable domain in full (rest from reference TRBV5-1 and TRBJ2-2): KAGVTQTPRYLIKTRGQQVTLSCSPISGHRSVSWYQQTPGQGLQFLFEYFSETQRNKGNFPGRFSGRQFSNSRSEMNVSTLELGDSALYLCASSAATGGTGELFFGEGSRLTVL.

This clonotype appeared many times. The chain joins TRBV28 to TRBJ2-7; 7 bases line up with TRBD1. Germline V gene lookup returns CDR1 MDHEN and CDR2 SYDVKM. The CDR3 contains 15 residues. V shed 6 bases, J shed 5 bases, and the junction held 13 bases outside the gene matches. The CDR3: CASSLRGGATHEQYF. The DNA for the CDR3 is TGTGCCAGCAGCCTTAGAGGGGGCGCGACCCACGAGCAGTACTTC.

This clonotype was observed many times. The chain is built from TRBV12-3 or TRBV12-4 and TRBJ1-5; D unclear. V lost 3 bases and J lost 0, with 6 bases in between. CDR3 length: 14 amino acids. DNA of the CDR3: TGTGCCAGCAGTTTTGGCCGTAGCAATCAGCCCCAGCATTTT. As protein: CASSFGRSNQPQHF.

This clonotype was observed a few times. This chain uses TRBV19 with TRBJ2-1; D remains ambiguous. The ends were cut back, 5 bases at V and 4 bases at J, with 12 bases in the middle. This CDR3 is built from 14 residues. The germline V gene encodes CDR1 LNHDA and CDR2 SQIVND (reference sequence). CDR3 coding DNA: TGTGCCAGTAGTGCCGTATCCCCATACAATGAGCAGTTCTTC. Protein sequence: CASSAVSPYNEQFF.

This clonotype was detected many times. The chain links TRBV11-2 to TRBJ1-1; no reliable D call. The CDR3 has 15 residues. Looked up from germline, CDR1 is SGHAT and CDR2 is FQNNGV. V was shortened by 1 base and J by 1 base, with 10 bases between the two germline ends. The CDR3 DNA reads as TGTGCCAGCAGCTTAGTAGCAGGAAGGAACACTGAAGCTTTCTTT. Translation: CASSLVAGRNTEAFF.

The table lists this clonotype with many counts. This chain uses TRBV9 with TRBJ2-1; D call uncertain. V was shortened by 7 bases and J by 10 bases, with 18 bases between the two germline ends. This CDR3 is built from 13 residues. Looked up from germline, CDR1 is SGDLS and CDR2 is YYNGEE. The CDR3 protein is CASVVVRSGEQFF. The CDR3 coding sequence is TGTGCCAGCGTAGTGGTTAGATCCGGCGAGCAGTTCTTC.

CDR3 amino acids: CASSLLQGGRTEAFF. The CDR3 DNA is TGTGCCAGCAGCTTACTACAGGGTGGGAGAACTGAAGCTTTCTTT. This rearrangement joins TRBV7-9 to TRBJ1-1; TRBD1 might be the D (6 bases). The V end was cut by 2 bases, the J end by 5 bases, with 15 bases between. In germline, CDR1 is SEHNR, CDR2 FQNEAQ (reference sequence). CDR3 length equals 15 residues. The full variable domain, completed using reference TRBV7-9 and TRBJ1-1, is DTGVSQNPRHKITKRGQNVTFRCDPISEHNRLYWYRQTLGQGPEFLTYFQNEAQLEKSRLLSDRFSAERPKGSFSTLEIQRTEQGDSAMYLCASSLLQGGRTEAFFGQGTRLTVV.

This clonotype was seen repeatedly, ten times or more. The chain has TRBV4-2 and TRBJ2-1, with TRBD2 matching over 8 bases. Germline V lookup: CDR1 LGHNA, CDR2 YNFKEQ. This CDR3 region has 17 residues. The trim removed 1 base at V and 4 bases at J, leaving 9 bases unmatched. DNA of the CDR3: TGTGCCAGCAGCCAAGTCTTTAGCGGGGAACTTTACAATGAGCAGTTCTTC. Translation: CASSQVFSGELYNEQFF.

In this sample, this clonotype turned up many times. The chain recombines TRBV5-8 with TRBJ2-6; 10 bases fit TRBD1. V shed 3 bases, J shed 0 bases, and the junction held 3 bases outside the gene matches. CDR1 and CDR2 from the germline V gene are SGHTS and YDEGEE. This CDR3 is built from 17 residues. Here the CDR3 DNA reads TGTGCCAGCAGCTGGGGACAGGGGCTCTCTGGGGCCAACGTCCTGACTTTC. Protein: CASSWGQGLSGANVLTF. The variable domain in full, completed from reference TRBV5-8 and TRBJ2-6, reads EAGVTQSPTHLIKTRGQQATLRCSPISGHTSVYWYQQALGLGLQFLLWYDEGEERNRGNFPPRFSGRQFPNYSSELNVNALELEDSALYLCASSWGQGLSGANVLTFGAGSRLTVL.

This clonotype has at least ten counts. DNA for the CDR3: TGTGCCAGCAGCTTATTTGGGGACACCGGGGAGCTGTTTTTT. Translated, it gives CASSLFGDTGELFF. This chain connects TRBV7-9 to TRBJ2-2; D not certain. Per germline, CDR1 SEHNR and CDR2 FQNEAQ (reference sequence). Trimming removed 2 bases from V and 3 bases from J, with 7 bases in between. This CDR3 contains 14 residues.

This chain uses TRBV7-3 with TRBJ2-2; D uncertain. Trimming removed 1 base at V and 4 bases at J, with 10 bases between. The CDR3 is made up of 15 amino acids. Germline lookup yields CDR1 SGHTA and CDR2 FQGTGA. In nucleotides, the CDR3 is TGTGCCAGCAGCTTAAACGGGTTGAGCACCGGGGAGCTGTTTTTT. It is translated as CASSLNGLSTGELFF. The complete variable domain, with remaining parts taken from reference TRBV7-3 and TRBJ2-2, reads GAGVSQTPSNKVTEKGKYVELRCDPISGHTALYWYRQSLGQGPEFLIYFQGTGAADDSGLPNDRFFAVRPEGSVSTLKIQRTERGDSAVYLCASSLNGLSTGELFFGEGSRLTVL.

This clonotype showed up many times. The genes are TRBV5-1 and TRBJ2-2; D is undetermined. The CDR3 is 15 amino acids. Germline V CDR1 and CDR2: SGHRS, YFSETQ. The V gene lost 3 bases and the J gene lost 0 bases, with 9 bases spanning the gap. CDR3 DNA sequence: TGCGCCAGCAGCTCGGACGGCCCGAACACCGGGGAGCTGTTTTTT. Translating gives CASSSDGPNTGELFF.

This clonotype appeared many times. V usage is TRBV7-2 and J usage is TRBJ1-5; D perhaps matches TRBD1 (6 bases). The germline V gene has CDR1 SGHTA and CDR2 FQGNSA. V was clipped by 5 bases and J by 0 bases, with 11 bases between them. The CDR3 is made up of 15 amino acids. The CDR3 DNA reads as TGTGCCAGCAGCCTACGGACAGATAGCAATCAGCCCCAGCATTTT. It encodes CASSLRTDSNQPQHF.

This clonotype was observed at least ten times. J is TRBJ2-1 and V is TRBV5-1; 7 nucleotides agree with TRBD2. The CDR3 runs 14 residues. The J segment lost 2 bases and the V segment lost 4 bases, leaving 3 bases of the junction unmatched. CDR1 is SGHRS and CDR2 is YFSETQ in the germline V gene. CDR3 bases: TGCGCCAGCAGCCCGGGGGGAGCCTACAATGAGCAGTTCTTC. Protein sequence: CASSPGGAYNEQFF.

A few counts support this clonotype. This sequence joins TRBV18 and TRBJ2-5; TRBD1 aligns across 8 bases. V was clipped by 3 bases and J by 5 bases; unmatched bases: 5. CDR3 size: 14 residues. CDR1 is KGHSH and CDR2 is LQKENI in the germline V gene. In nucleotides, the CDR3 is TGTGCCAGCTCACCCCGGACAGGGTGGGAGACCCAGTACTTC. Translation: CASSPRTGWETQYF.

This chain joins TRBV4-1 and TRBJ1-1, with no clear D. This CDR3 has 15 residues. Trimming shortened V by 1 base and J by 0 bases, and 9 bases separated the two germline ends. Germline V gene sequence: CDR1 MGHRA, CDR2 YSYEKL. The chain's CDR3 is CASSQVPTLNTEAFF. The CDR3 region has the DNA TGCGCCAGCAGCCAAGTACCGACCCTGAACACTGAAGCTTTCTTT.

This clonotype showed up many times. CDR3 protein: CASSELGGGADTQYF. The CDR3, as DNA: TGTGCCAGCAGTGAGTTGGGGGGCGGCGCAGATACGCAGTATTTT. The J gene is TRBJ2-3, the V gene TRBV6-4, with D perhaps assigned TRBD1 or TRBD2 (6 bases each). The CDR3 runs 15 residues. V was shortened by 3 bases and J by 4 bases, with 14 bases between the two germline ends. From germline, CDR1 is MRHNA and CDR2 SNTAGT.

This clonotype was counted between two and nine times. The CDR3 nucleotides are TGTGCCAGCAGCCTTGCGGGACTAGCACTTCAAGAGACCCAGTACTTC. This codes for CASSLAGLALQETQYF. V and J are TRBV12-3 or TRBV12-4 and TRBJ2-5; 9 nucleotides align to TRBD2. V gave up 6 bases and J gave up 2 bases; unmatched junction bases: 10. This CDR3 is built from 16 residues.

This clonotype was seen repeatedly, ten times or more. CDR3 in DNA: TGCAGCGTTGGAAGTAGCGGAGGTTACAATGAGCAGTTCTTC. It yields the protein CSVGSSGGYNEQFF. This chain joins TRBV29-1 and TRBJ2-1; the D gene is possibly TRBD2 (6 bases). The germline gives CDR1 SQVTM, CDR2 ANQGSEA. V dropped 4 bases and J dropped 4 bases, with 14 bases sitting between them. The CDR3 extends over 14 amino acids.

This clonotype was recorded many times. V is TRBV7-2 and J is TRBJ2-7; D might be TRBD1 or TRBD2, each matching 5 bases. From germline, CDR1 is SGHTA and CDR2 FQGNSA. The length of the CDR3 is 15 residues. V was clipped by 1 base and J by 4 bases, with 14 bases between them. The CDR3 DNA reads as TGTGCCAGCAGCTTAGGAGGTGGGGGTGATTACGAGCAGTACTTC. It encodes CASSLGGGGDYEQYF. Variable domain in full (rest from reference TRBV7-2 and TRBJ2-7): GAGVSQSPSNKVTEKGKDVELRCDPISGHTALYWYRQSLGQGLEFLIYFQGNSAPDKSGLPSDRFSAERTGGSVSTLTIQRTQQEDSAVYLCASSLGGGGDYEQYFGPGTRLTVT.

This clonotype was seen many times. The rearrangement joins TRBV7-3 to TRBJ2-2; D uncertain. The CDR3 loop spans 15 amino acids. Germline assignment: CDR1 SGHTA and CDR2 FQGTGA. V was clipped by 5 bases and J by 8 bases, with 18 bases between them. In DNA, the CDR3 is TGTGCCAGCAGCCTCTGGACCCCTCAAGGGGGGGAGCTGTTTTTT. Residues: CASSLWTPQGGELFF.

This clonotype was recorded at least ten times. The J gene is TRBJ1-1, the V gene TRBV7-6; 8 bases are shared with TRBD1. CDR1 SGHVS and CDR2 FNYEAQ come from the germline V gene. The CDR3 length is 14 residues. V dropped 5 bases and J dropped 2; count of bases not matched to a gene: 4. For the CDR3, the DNA is TGTGCCAGCAGCCCCGGACAGGGAAACACTGAAGCTTTCTTT. Its protein is CASSPGQGNTEAFF. Supplemented by reference TRBV7-6 and TRBJ1-1, the full variable domain reads GAGVSQSPRYKVTKRGQDVALRCDPISGHVSLYWYRQALGQGPEFLTYFNYEAQQDKSGLPNDRFSAERPEGSISTLTIQRTEQRDSAMYRCASSPGQGNTEAFFGQGTRLTVV.

This clonotype was recorded a few times. The CDR3: CASSKTGTGYYNEQFF. CDR3 bases: TGTGCCAGCAGCAAGACCGGGACAGGGTACTACAATGAGCAGTTCTTC. The rearrangement links TRBV12-3 or TRBV12-4 to TRBJ2-1; TRBD1 agrees at 9 bases. V trimming: 6 bases; J trimming: 3 bases; junction bases outside the gene matches: 9. This CDR3 comprises 16 residues.

This clonotype appeared a few times. This chain joins TRBV9 and TRBJ1-1; 9 nucleotides agree with TRBD1. Trimming removed 0 bases from V and 4 bases from J; junction bases left unmatched: 7. The V gene's germline CDR1 is SGDLS and CDR2 YYNGEE. The CDR3 consists of 16 residues. CDR3 loop: CASSVELGQGSTEAFF. The DNA of the CDR3 is TGTGCCAGCAGCGTAGAATTAGGACAGGGGAGCACTGAAGCTTTCTTT.

Many counts were recorded for this clonotype. The V call is TRBV12-3 or TRBV12-4, the J call TRBJ2-7; 9 nucleotides agree with TRBD1. V shed 1 base and J 2 bases; nucleotides not matched to a gene: 6. The CDR3 is 16 amino acids. The CDR3 DNA reads as TGTGCCAGCAGTTTAGTTCTGGGGACAGGGCCCTACGAGCAGTACTTC. Its protein is CASSLVLGTGPYEQYF.

In this sample, this clonotype turned up many times. The rearrangement joins TRBV12-3 or TRBV12-4 to TRBJ2-4; the D gene is possibly TRBD2 (6 bases). CDR3 length: 16 residues. Trimming shortened V by 5 bases and J by 6 bases, and 20 bases separated the two germline ends. CDR3 amino acids: CASSPGTPGDGNIQYF. In nucleotides, the CDR3 is TGTGCCAGCAGTCCGGGGACCCCGGGAGATGGAAACATTCAGTACTTC.

Many counts were recorded for this clonotype. The V gene is TRBV2, the J gene TRBJ1-5; D remains ambiguous. Trimming removed 4 bases from V and 2 bases from J, with 6 bases in between. The germline V gene encodes CDR1 SNHLY and CDR2 FYNNEI. The CDR3 loop spans 13 amino acids. CDR3 sequence: CASSVSGNQPQHF. The CDR3 DNA sequence: TGTGCCAGCAGTGTGTCGGGCAATCAGCCCCAGCATTTT.

This clonotype occurred many times. The V and J genes are TRBV12-5 and TRBJ2-5, with D tentatively TRBD2 (6 bases). The CDR3 length is 13 residues. Per germline, CDR1 LGHNT and CDR2 FRNRAP. V gave up 5 bases and J gave up 3 bases, with 10 bases separating them. Here the CDR3 DNA reads TGTGCTAGTGGTACGGGACTTGAAGAGACCCAGTACTTC. Protein sequence: CASGTGLEETQYF.

This clonotype was counted ten times or more. The V gene is TRBV29-1, the J gene TRBJ2-7; 8 bases agree with TRBD2. From germline, CDR1 is SQVTM and CDR2 ANQGSEA. The CDR3 runs to 13 residues. The V and J ends lost 4 bases and 3 bases, in that order; junction bases with no gene match: 5. Here the CDR3 DNA reads TGCAGCGTTGGCACGGGGGGGCTCTACGAGCAGTACTTC. Protein: CSVGTGGLYEQYF.

This clonotype was found many times. The chain uses TRBV6-2 or TRBV6-3 and TRBJ2-1, with D possibly being TRBD2 (5 bases). CDR1 and CDR2 from the germline V gene are MNHEY and SVGEGT. CDR3 length: 17 residues. V lost 2 bases, J lost 4 bases, and 18 bases lay in between. DNA of the CDR3: TGTGCCAGCAGTTACCGCTCGGGAAACGGGCGGTACAATGAGCAGTTCTTC. It specifies CASSYRSGNGRYNEQFF.

The table lists this clonotype with many counts. The V call is TRBV5-6, the J call TRBJ1-3, with D uncertain. The V end lost 0 bases, the J end lost 0 bases, and 10 bases lay between the germline ends. The germline V gene has CDR1 SGHDT and CDR2 YYEEEE. The CDR3 sequence is 16 residues long. CDR3 sequence: CASSLGPGTSGNTIYF. CDR3 sequence (DNA): TGTGCCAGCAGCTTGGGGCCGGGCACCTCTGGAAACACCATATATTTT.

This clonotype has a count of ten or more. DNA of the CDR3: TGTGCCAGCAGCAAGGGGTTTGAGCAGTTCTTC. Translating it yields CASSKGFEQFF. The V call is TRBV9, the J call TRBJ2-1; weak D call: TRBD1 (5 bases). Germline V CDR1 and CDR2: SGDLS, YYNGEE. V lost 4 bases and J 9 bases, leaving 8 bases between the germline ends. The CDR3 runs to 11 residues.